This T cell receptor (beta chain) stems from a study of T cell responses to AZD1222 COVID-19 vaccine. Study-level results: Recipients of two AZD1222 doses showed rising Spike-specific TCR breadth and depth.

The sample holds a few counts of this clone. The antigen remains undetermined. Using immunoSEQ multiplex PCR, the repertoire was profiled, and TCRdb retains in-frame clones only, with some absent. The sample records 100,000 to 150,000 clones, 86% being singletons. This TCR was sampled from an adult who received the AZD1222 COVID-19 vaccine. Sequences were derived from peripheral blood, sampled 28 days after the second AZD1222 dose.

The CDR3 DNA sequence: TGCGCCAGCAGCCAAGAAGGACAGGGCTCCTACGAGCAGTACTTC. This codes for CASSQEGQGSYEQYF. The J gene is TRBJ2-7, the V gene TRBV4-3; 8 bases fit TRBD1. CDR3 length: 15 amino acids. CDR1 is LGHNA, CDR2 YSLEER, per germline. V lost 0 bases, J lost 0 bases, and 1 base stayed unmatched.